This T cell receptor beta chain was recorded in a study of CD8+CD57+ T cells in acquired aplastic anemia. This clonotype occurred many times. V was pared by 4 bases and J by 0 bases, with 14 bases between. Germline V gene data show CDR1 as SGHDT and CDR2 as YYEEEE. CDR3 length: 17 residues. TCR beta VDJ and CDR3 profiling used genomic DNA as template. TCRdb ran MiXCR on the reads and lists one entry per CDR3 protein. The sample holds approximately 70,000 distinct CDR3 sequences, about 50% seen once. The sequence derives from a human donor in good health, serving as a control. The rearrangement uses TRBV5-6 and TRBJ2-6; D remains ambiguous. Sequencing input: sorted CD4+, CD8+, or CD8+CD57+ T cells (not recorded which) from PBMCs. The chain's CDR3 is CASSLGFPNSGANVLTF. The CDR3 bases are TGTGCCAGCAGCCTGGGGTTTCCAAACTCTGGGGCCAACGTCCTGACTTTC.